The source of this TCR beta chain is a study of CD8 T cells in Susac syndrome. TEMRA cells were FACS-enriched and CD8+ and CD4+ T cells negatively isolated. When the RNA was reverse transcribed, random hexamers were used with an input of about 0.5 to 1 ug. In TCRdb, the immunoSEQ multiplex PCR reads were re-called with MiXCR into one record per CDR3 protein. The sample lists 150,000 to 200,000 distinct CDR3 sequences, approximately 94% occurring once. The CDR3 sequence is 15 residues long. The ends were cut back, 6 bases at V and 0 bases at J, with 9 bases in the middle. Germline values: CDR1 KGHSH, CDR2 LQKENI.

The chain links TRBV18 to TRBJ2-6, with a weak D call TRBD2 (5 bases). The sample consisted of CD4+ T cells from PBMCs. The origin of this receptor is a human donor with multiple sclerosis. The CDR3 protein is CASSPSGSGANVLTF. CDR3 nucleotide sequence: TGTGCCAGCTCCCCCAGCGGCTCTGGGGCCAACGTCCTGACTTTC.